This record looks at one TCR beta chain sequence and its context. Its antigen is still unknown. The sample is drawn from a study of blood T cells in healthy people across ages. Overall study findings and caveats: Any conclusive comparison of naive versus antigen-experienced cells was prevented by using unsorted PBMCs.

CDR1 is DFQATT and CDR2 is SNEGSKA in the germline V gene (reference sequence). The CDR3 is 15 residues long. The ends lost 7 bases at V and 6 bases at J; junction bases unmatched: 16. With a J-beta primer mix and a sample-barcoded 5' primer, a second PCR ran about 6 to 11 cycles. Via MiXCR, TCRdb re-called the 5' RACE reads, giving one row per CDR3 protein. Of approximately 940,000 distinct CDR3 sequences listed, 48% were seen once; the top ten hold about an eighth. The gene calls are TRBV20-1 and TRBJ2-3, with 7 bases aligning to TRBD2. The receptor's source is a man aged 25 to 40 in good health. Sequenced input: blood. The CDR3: CSVLSGLAVRDTQYF. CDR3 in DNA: TGCAGTGTCTTGTCGGGGCTAGCGGTCCGGGATACGCAGTATTTT.